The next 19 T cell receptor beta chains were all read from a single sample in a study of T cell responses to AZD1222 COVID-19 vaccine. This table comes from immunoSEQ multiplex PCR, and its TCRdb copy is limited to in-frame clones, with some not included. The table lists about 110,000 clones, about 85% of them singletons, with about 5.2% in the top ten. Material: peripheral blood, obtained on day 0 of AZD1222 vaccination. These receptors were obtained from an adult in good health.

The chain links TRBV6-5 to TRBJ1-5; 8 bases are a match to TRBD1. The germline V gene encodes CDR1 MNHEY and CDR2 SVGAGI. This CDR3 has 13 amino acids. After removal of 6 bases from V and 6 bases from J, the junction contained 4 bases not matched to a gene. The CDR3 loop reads CASSSDRGQPQHF. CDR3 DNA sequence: TGTGCCAGCAGCAGCGACAGGGGTCAGCCCCAGCATTTT.

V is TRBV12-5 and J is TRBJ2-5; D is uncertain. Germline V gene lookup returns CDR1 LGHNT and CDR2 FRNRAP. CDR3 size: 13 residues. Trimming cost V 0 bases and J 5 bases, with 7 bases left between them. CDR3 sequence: CASGLVNEETQYF. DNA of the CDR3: TGTGCTAGTGGTTTGGTAAACGAGGAGACCCAGTACTTC.

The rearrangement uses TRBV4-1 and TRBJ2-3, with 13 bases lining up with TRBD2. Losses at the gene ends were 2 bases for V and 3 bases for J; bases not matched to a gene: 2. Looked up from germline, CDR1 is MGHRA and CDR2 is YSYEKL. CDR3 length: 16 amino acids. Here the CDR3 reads CASSQRLAGGTDTQYF. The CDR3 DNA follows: TGCGCCAGCAGCCAACGACTAGCGGGAGGTACAGATACGCAGTATTTT.

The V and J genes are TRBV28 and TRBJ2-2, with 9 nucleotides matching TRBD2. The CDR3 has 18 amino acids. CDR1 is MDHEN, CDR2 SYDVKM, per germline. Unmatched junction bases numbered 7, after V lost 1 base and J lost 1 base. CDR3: CASSLFLAGPLNTGELFF. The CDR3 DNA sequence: TGTGCCAGCAGTTTATTCCTAGCGGGGCCCCTGAACACCGGGGAGCTGTTTTTT.

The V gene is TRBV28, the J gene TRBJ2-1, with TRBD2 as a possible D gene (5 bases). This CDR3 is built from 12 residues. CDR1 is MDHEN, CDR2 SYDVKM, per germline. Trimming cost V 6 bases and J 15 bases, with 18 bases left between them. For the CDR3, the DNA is TGTGCCAGCAGGGGATCAGGCGGACTCCCGTTCTTC. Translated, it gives CASRGSGGLPFF.

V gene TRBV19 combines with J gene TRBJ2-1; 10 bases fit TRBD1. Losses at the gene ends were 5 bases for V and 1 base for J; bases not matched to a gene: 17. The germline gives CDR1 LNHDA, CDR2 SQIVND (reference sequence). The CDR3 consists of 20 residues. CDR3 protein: CASSVRNPGQGLSSYNEQFF. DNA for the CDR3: TGTGCCAGTAGTGTACGCAACCCGGGACAGGGGCTCTCGTCCTACAATGAGCAGTTCTTC.

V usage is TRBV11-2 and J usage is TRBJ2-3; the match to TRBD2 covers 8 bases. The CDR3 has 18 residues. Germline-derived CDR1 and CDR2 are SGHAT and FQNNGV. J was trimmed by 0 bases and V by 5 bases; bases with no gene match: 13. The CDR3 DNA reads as TGTGCCAGCAGCCGATTCGGACTAGCAGGTTCTAGCACAGATACGCAGTATTTT. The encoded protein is CASSRFGLAGSSTDTQYF.

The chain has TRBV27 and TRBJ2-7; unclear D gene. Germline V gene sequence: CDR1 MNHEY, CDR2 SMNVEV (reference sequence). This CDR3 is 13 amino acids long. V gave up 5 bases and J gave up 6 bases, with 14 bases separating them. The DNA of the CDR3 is TGTGCCAGCAGTCTCAGACACCTTTCCGAGCAGTACTTC. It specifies CASSLRHLSEQYF.

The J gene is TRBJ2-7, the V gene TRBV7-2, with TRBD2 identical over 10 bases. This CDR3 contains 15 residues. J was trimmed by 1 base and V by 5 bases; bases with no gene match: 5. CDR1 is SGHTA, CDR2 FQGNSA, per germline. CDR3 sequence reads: CASSTRTSGSYEQYF. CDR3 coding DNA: TGTGCCAGCAGCACTCGGACTAGCGGATCCTACGAGCAGTACTTC. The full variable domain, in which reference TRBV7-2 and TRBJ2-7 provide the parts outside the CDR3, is GAGVSQSPSNKVTEKGKDVELRCDPISGHTALYWYRQSLGQGLEFLIYFQGNSAPDKSGLPSDRFSAERTGGSVSTLTIQRTQQEDSAVYLCASSTRTSGSYEQYFGPGTRLTVT.

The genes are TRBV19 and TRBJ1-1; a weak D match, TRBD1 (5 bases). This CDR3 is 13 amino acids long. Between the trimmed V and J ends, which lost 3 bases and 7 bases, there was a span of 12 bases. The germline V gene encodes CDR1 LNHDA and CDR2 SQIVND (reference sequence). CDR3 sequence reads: CASSIGTEGEAFF. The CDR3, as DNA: TGTGCCAGTAGTATCGGGACGGAAGGTGAAGCTTTCTTT. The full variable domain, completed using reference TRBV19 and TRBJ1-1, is DGGITQSPKYLFRKEGQNVTLSCEQNLNHDAMYWYRQDPGQGLRLIYYSQIVNDFQKGDIAEGYSVSREKKESFPLTVTSAQKNPTAFYLCASSIGTEGEAFFGQGTRLTVV.

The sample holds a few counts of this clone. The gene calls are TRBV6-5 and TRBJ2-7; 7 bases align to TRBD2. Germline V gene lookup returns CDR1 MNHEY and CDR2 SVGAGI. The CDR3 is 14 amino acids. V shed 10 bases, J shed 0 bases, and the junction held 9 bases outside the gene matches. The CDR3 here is CAIPSGTASYEQYF. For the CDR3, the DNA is TGTGCCATTCCGAGCGGGACGGCCTCCTACGAGCAGTACTTC.

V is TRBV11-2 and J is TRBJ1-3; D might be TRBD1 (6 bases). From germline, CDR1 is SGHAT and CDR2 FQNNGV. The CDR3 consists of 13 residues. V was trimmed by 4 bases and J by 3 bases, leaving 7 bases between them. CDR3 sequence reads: CASSSGDGNTIYF. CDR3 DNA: TGTGCCAGCAGCTCAGGGGATGGAAACACCATATATTTT.

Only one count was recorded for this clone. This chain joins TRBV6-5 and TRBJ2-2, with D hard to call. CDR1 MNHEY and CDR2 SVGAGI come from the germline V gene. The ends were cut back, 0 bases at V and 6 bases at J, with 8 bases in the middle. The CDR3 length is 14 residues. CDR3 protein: CASSYSEYPGELFF. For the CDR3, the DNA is TGTGCCAGCAGTTACTCGGAGTATCCCGGGGAGCTGTTTTTT.

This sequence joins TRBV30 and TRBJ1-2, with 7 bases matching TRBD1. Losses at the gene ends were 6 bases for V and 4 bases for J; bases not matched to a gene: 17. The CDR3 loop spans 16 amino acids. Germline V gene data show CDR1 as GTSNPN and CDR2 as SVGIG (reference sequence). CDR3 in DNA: TGTGCCTGTCCCGGGACAGCCTACCTGGGAGCCTATGGCTACACCTTC. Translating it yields CACPGTAYLGAYGYTF.

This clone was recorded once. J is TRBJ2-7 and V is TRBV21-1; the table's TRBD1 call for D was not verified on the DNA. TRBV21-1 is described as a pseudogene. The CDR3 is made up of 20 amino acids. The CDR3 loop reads CASRTRWDRGCGTLSYEQYF. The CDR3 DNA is TGTGCCAGCAGAACACGCTGGGACAGGGGATGCGGGACCCTTTCTTACGAGCAGTACTTC.

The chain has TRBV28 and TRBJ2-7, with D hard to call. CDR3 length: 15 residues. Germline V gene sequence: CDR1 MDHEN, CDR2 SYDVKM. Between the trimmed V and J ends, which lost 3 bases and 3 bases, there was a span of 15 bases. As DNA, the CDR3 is TGTGCCAGCAGTTTTTTAAGCAAGACTCACTACGAGCAGTACTTC. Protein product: CASSFLSKTHYEQYF.

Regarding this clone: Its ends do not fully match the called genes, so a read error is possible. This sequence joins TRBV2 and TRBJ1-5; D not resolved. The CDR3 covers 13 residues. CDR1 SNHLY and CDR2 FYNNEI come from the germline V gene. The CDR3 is CASSADNNRPQHF. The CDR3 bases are TGTGCCAGCAGTGCCGATAATAATCGGCCCCAGCATTTT.

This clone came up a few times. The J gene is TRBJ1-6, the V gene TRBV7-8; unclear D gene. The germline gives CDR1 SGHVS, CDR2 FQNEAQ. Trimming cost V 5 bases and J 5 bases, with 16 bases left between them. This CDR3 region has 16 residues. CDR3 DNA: TGTGCCAGCAGCCGAGGGCCGACGGGTAATAATTCACCCCTCCACTTT. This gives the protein CASSRGPTGNNSPLHF.

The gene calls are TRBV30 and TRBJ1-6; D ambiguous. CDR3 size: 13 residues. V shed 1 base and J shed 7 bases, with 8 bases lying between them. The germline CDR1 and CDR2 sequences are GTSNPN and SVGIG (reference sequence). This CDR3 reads CAWSGILNSPLHF. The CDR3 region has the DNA TGTGCCTGGAGTGGAATCTTAAATTCACCCCTCCACTTT.